These 31 T cell receptor beta chains came from one sample sequenced in a study of blood T cell repertoires in COVID-19. Clones were read by immunoSEQ multiplex PCR, and TCRdb kept only the in-frame ones, dropping some. The sample has roughly 330,000 clones; about 89% are singletons. Sequenced: PBMCs or T cells enriched from blood (not recorded which). Source of these receptors: a woman aged 30 to 39 who had recovered from COVID-19.

This rearrangement joins TRBV9 to TRBJ1-1; possible D gene TRBD1, 6 bases. Germline V gene lookup returns CDR1 SGDLS and CDR2 YYNGEE. Trimming removed 2 bases at V and 3 bases at J, with 11 bases between. This CDR3 comprises 14 residues. The CDR3 DNA follows: TGTGCCAGCAGCGTTAGAGGGGGAGACACTGAAGCTTTCTTT. Translating gives CASSVRGGDTEAFF.

The chain links TRBV2 to TRBJ1-5; 7 bases are a match to TRBD1. There are 16 residues in the CDR3. V trimming: 7 bases; J trimming: 1 base; junction bases outside the gene matches: 10. The V gene's germline CDR1 is SNHLY and CDR2 FYNNEI. This CDR3 is CASKGYRGGSNQPQHF. CDR3 bases: TGTGCCAGCAAAGGCTACAGGGGAGGAAGCAATCAGCCCCAGCATTTT.

The chain carries TRBV5-1 and TRBJ1-2; D gene uncertain. V was cut by 0 bases and J by 7 bases, with 16 bases left in between. From germline, CDR1 is SGHRS and CDR2 YFSETQ. This CDR3 contains 15 residues. The CDR3: CASSLGTGPSGGYTF. The CDR3 DNA sequence: TGCGCCAGCAGCTTGGGCACGGGTCCCTCGGGTGGCTACACCTTC.

The chain is built from TRBV4-1 and TRBJ2-1, with D tentatively TRBD1 (5 bases). There are 15 residues in the CDR3. Germline values: CDR1 MGHRA, CDR2 YSYEKL. Trimming cost V 0 bases and J 4 bases, with 10 bases left between them. The CDR3 protein is CASSQDQGVYNEQFF. The CDR3 nucleotides read TGCGCCAGCAGCCAAGATCAGGGCGTATACAATGAGCAGTTCTTC.

V gene TRBV6-5 combines with J gene TRBJ1-2; 7 nucleotides align to TRBD1. J gave up 6 bases and V 6 bases, and 13 bases lay outside the gene matches. Germline values: CDR1 MNHEY, CDR2 SVGAGI. This CDR3 is 15 amino acids long. The CDR3: CASSAPKGGMDGYTF. CDR3 DNA: TGTGCCAGCAGCGCTCCAAAAGGGGGCATGGATGGCTACACCTTC.

The CDR3 region is CASSIEGTGGYGYTF. CDR3 DNA: TGTGCCAGTAGTATAGAAGGGACTGGGGGTTATGGCTACACCTTC. The J gene is TRBJ1-2, the V gene TRBV19; D may be TRBD1 (5 bases). The CDR3 loop spans 15 amino acids. Germline V CDR1 and CDR2: LNHDA, SQIVND (reference sequence). V was cut by 0 bases and J by 5 bases, with 13 bases left in between.

This chain links TRBV6-1 with TRBJ2-4; 10 nucleotides agree with TRBD1. V gave up 1 base and J gave up 8 bases; unmatched junction bases: 8. The CDR3 is 16 amino acids. Germline CDR1 and CDR2: MNHNS and SASEGT. CDR3 DNA sequence: TGTGCCAGCAGTGAAGTCCAGACAGGGGGCGCGGACATTCAGTACTTC. This gives the protein CASSEVQTGGADIQYF.

J is TRBJ2-1 and V is TRBV28; 9 bases map to TRBD2. The CDR3 runs 17 residues. J lost 7 bases, V lost 3 bases, and 13 bases had no gene match. Germline V gene sequence: CDR1 MDHEN, CDR2 SYDVKM. This CDR3 is CASSFSGGSRKGNEQFF. CDR3 DNA: TGTGCCAGCAGTTTTAGCGGGGGTTCTCGAAAGGGGAATGAGCAGTTCTTC.

This clone was seen once. The chain employs TRBV4-2 and TRBJ1-5; D call uncertain. V shed 2 bases and J shed 0 bases, with 5 bases lying between them. The germline CDR1 and CDR2 sequences are LGHNA and YNFKEQ. The CDR3 runs 14 residues. The CDR3 loop reads CASSQRSSNQPQHF. CDR3 coding DNA: TGTGCCAGCAGCCAAAGGAGTAGCAATCAGCCCCAGCATTTT.

The V gene is TRBV5-4, the J gene TRBJ1-6; 7 bases agree with TRBD1. The V gene's germline CDR1 is SGHNT and CDR2 YYREEE (reference sequence). V shed 4 bases, J shed 8 bases, and the junction held 9 bases outside the gene matches. The CDR3 extends over 15 amino acids. CDR3 DNA: TGTGCCAGCAGCCAGGAAGGGGGCGTCTATTCACCCCTCCACTTT. It translates to CASSQEGGVYSPLHF.

This clone has a single count. The CDR3 ends on some other residue instead of the conserved phenylalanine or tryptophan, so this is likely a read error. No DNA is shown, since the ends of the CDR3 on it are uncertain; the CDR3 is the one TCRdb lists. V gene TRBV27 combines with J gene TRBJ2-7; the listed D gene, TRBD1, was not tested against the DNA. Both ends counted, the CDR3 spans 10 residues. Germline CDR1 and CDR2: MNHEY and SMNVEV (reference sequence). The CDR3 spells CASSTDEGVG.

V usage is TRBV7-9 and J usage is TRBJ2-1, with 8 bases aligning to TRBD2. Germline V CDR1 and CDR2: SEHNR, FQNEAQ (reference sequence). CDR3 length: 16 amino acids. With 5 bases clipped from V and 8 bases from J, the junction kept 14 bases outside the gene matches. CDR3 sequence (DNA): TGTGCCAGCAGCCTCCTATTGACCGGGGGGGCTTATGAGCAGTTCTTC. The encoded protein is CASSLLLTGGAYEQFF.

This chain links TRBV5-1 with TRBJ2-3; 12 bases are a match to TRBD2. V lost 1 base to trimming and J lost 6 bases; unmatched junction nucleotides: 15. The CDR3 covers 19 residues. Germline CDR1 reads SGHRS; CDR2 reads YFSETQ. In DNA form, the CDR3 reads TGCGCCAGCAGCTTGAAGACTAGCGGGGGCAAAGGCTCCTGGGATACGCAGTATTTT. Encoded protein: CASSLKTSGGKGSWDTQYF.

Comments on this clone: In the same sample, other DNA sequences code for this CDR3. The rearrangement joins TRBV18 to TRBJ1-5, with TRBD1 matching over 8 bases. The CDR3 covers 13 residues. CDR1 and CDR2 (germline): KGHSH, LQKENI. V was pared by 5 bases and J by 4 bases, with 1 base of the junction left unmatched. The CDR3, as DNA: TGTGCCAGCTCAGGGGACAGGAATCAGCCCCAGCATTTT. Protein sequence: CASSGDRNQPQHF.

The V gene is TRBV7-3, the J gene TRBJ2-2; 10 positions match TRBD2. Germline V lookup: CDR1 SGHTA, CDR2 FQGTGA. There are 16 residues in the CDR3. V was clipped by 1 base and J by 3 bases; unmatched bases: 2. This chain's CDR3 is CASSLIGTSDTGELFF. The CDR3 DNA reads TGTGCCAGCAGCTTAATTGGGACTAGCGACACCGGGGAGCTGTTTTTT.

The V gene is TRBV27, the J gene TRBJ1-1, with 7 bases aligning to TRBD1. The CDR3 totals 17 residues. J lost 1 base, V lost 3 bases, and 11 bases had no gene match. From germline, CDR1 is MNHEY and CDR2 SMNVEV (reference sequence). The CDR3 DNA reads TGTGCCAGCAGTTTCCTCCCGAGGGGGCCGCCGAACACTGAAGCTTTCTTT. Translation gives CASSFLPRGPPNTEAFF.

This clone was detected a few times. The rearrangement links TRBV9 to TRBJ2-7, with 7 bases matching TRBD2. Unmatched junction bases numbered 5, after V lost 0 bases and J lost 2 bases. The CDR3 extends over 15 amino acids. The germline CDR1 and CDR2 sequences are SGDLS and YYNGEE. DNA for the CDR3: TGTGCCAGCAGCGTAGACGGGGGGTCGGCCTACGAGCAGTACTTC. Amino acid sequence: CASSVDGGSAYEQYF.

The chain joins TRBV4-1 to TRBJ2-7; D remains unclear. Trimming left V 0 bases short and J 0 bases short, with 12 bases between. This CDR3 region has 16 residues. Germline-derived CDR1 and CDR2 are MGHRA and YSYEKL. CDR3 residues: CASSQESVRFSYEQYF. The CDR3 region has the DNA TGCGCCAGCAGCCAAGAATCAGTCAGGTTCTCCTACGAGCAGTACTTC.

CDR3 bases: TGCAGCGTTGTGGGGCTCTCCTACGAGCAGTACTTC. Its translation is CSVVGLSYEQYF. The genes are TRBV29-1 and TRBJ2-7, with D possibly TRBD1 on 5 matching bases. Trimming stripped 4 bases from V and 0 bases from J, with 7 bases between. The CDR3 covers 12 residues. The V gene's germline CDR1 is SQVTM and CDR2 ANQGSEA.

The chain is built from TRBV18 and TRBJ1-2; 7 positions agree with TRBD1. Trimming at V came to 2 bases and at J to 8 bases, leaving 8 bases not matched to a gene. This CDR3 region has 14 residues. CDR1 KGHSH and CDR2 LQKENI come from the germline V gene. CDR3 bases: TGTGCCAGCTCACCATCCGACAGGGTCAGCGGCTACACCTTC. This translates into CASSPSDRVSGYTF.

This CDR3 is CASSLSGQRFDIQYF. The CDR3 DNA reads as TGTGCCAGCAGCTTAAGTGGACAAAGGTTCGACATTCAGTACTTC. The genes are TRBV7-2 and TRBJ2-4; D perhaps matches TRBD1 (5 bases). Germline V gives CDR1 SGHTA, CDR2 FQGNSA. The CDR3 consists of 15 residues. Trimming pared 2 bases from V and 8 bases from J, leaving 16 bases between.

V gene TRBV7-7 combines with J gene TRBJ2-5; 8 bases are shared with TRBD2. The V gene end was trimmed by 5 bases and the J gene end by 9 bases; junction bases not matched to a gene: 5. CDR1 and CDR2 from the germline V gene are SSHAT and FNYEAQ (reference sequence). CDR3 length: 12 residues. The CDR3 spells CASSPLRGAQYF. The CDR3 DNA follows: TGTGCCAGCAGCCCCCTGCGGGGGGCCCAGTACTTC.

The chain joins TRBV7-2 to TRBJ2-1; TRBD1 matches at 8 bases. This CDR3 is 18 amino acids long. The V and J ends lost 6 bases and 0 bases, in that order; junction bases with no gene match: 13. Germline assignment: CDR1 SGHTA and CDR2 FQGNSA. The CDR3 here is CASRKDRASLSSYNEQFF. In nucleotides, the CDR3 is TGTGCCAGCAGAAAGGACAGGGCCTCATTGAGCTCCTACAATGAGCAGTTCTTC.

The chain carries TRBV3-1 (or the pseudogene TRBV3-2) and TRBJ1-3, with 7 bases that match TRBD1. The CDR3 spans 14 residues. Losses at the gene ends were 2 bases for V and 3 bases for J; bases not matched to a gene: 1. The V gene's germline CDR1 is LGHDT and CDR2 YNNKEL (reference sequence). DNA of the CDR3: TGTGCCAGCAGCCAAAGGGACAGTGGAAACACCATATATTTT. Translated: CASSQRDSGNTIYF.

This chain joins TRBV28 and TRBJ1-5; D is uncertain. The CDR3 contains 18 residues. V dropped 5 bases and J dropped 4 bases, with 24 bases sitting between them. Germline V gene sequence: CDR1 MDHEN, CDR2 SYDVKM. The CDR3, as DNA: TGTGCCAGCAGTCAGAGCGGGGTTTGGGGATATCCAAATCAGCCCCAGCATTTT. Protein product: CASSQSGVWGYPNQPQHF.

This chain joins TRBV15 and TRBJ2-5; 10 bases agree with TRBD2. The CDR3 is 19 residues long. J gave up 1 base and V 1 base, and 12 bases lay outside the gene matches. CDR1 is LNHNV, CDR2 YYDKDF, per germline (reference sequence). The chain's CDR3 is CATSRAGIETSGRQETQYF. CDR3 nucleotides: TGTGCCACCAGCAGAGCCGGAATTGAGACTAGCGGGCGCCAAGAGACCCAGTACTTC.

The DNA for the CDR3 is TGTGCCAGCAGCCCGGGACAGCCGGGCACAGATACGCAGTATTTT. The encoded protein is CASSPGQPGTDTQYF. The chain carries TRBV7-3 and TRBJ2-3; 7 bases fit TRBD1. Losses at the gene ends were 5 bases for V and 1 base for J; bases not matched to a gene: 6. Germline CDR1 and CDR2: SGHTA and FQGTGA. This CDR3 comprises 15 residues.

CDR3 nucleotides: TGTGCCAGCAGCCTAGGAACAGGGAACACTGAAGCTTTCTTT. It translates to CASSLGTGNTEAFF. The J gene is TRBJ1-1, the V gene TRBV28; maybe TRBD1 (5 bases). The germline V gene has CDR1 MDHEN and CDR2 SYDVKM. The CDR3 extends over 14 amino acids. The V and J ends lost 6 bases and 1 base respectively, with 12 bases between them.

The J gene is TRBJ1-6, the V gene TRBV4-3; the D gene is possibly TRBD1 (6 bases). With 0 bases removed from V and 0 bases from J, the gap between germline ends came to 12 bases. Germline assignment: CDR1 LGHNA and CDR2 YSLEER. This CDR3 has 18 amino acids. For the CDR3, the DNA is TGCGCCAGCAGCCAAGATGGGAGGGGGGGCTCCTATAATTCACCCCTCCACTTT. Protein product: CASSQDGRGGSYNSPLHF.

This clone was observed a handful of times. The chain employs TRBV7-6 and TRBJ2-2, with D uncertain. The CDR3 has 14 amino acids. V gave up 1 base and J gave up 3 bases, with 6 bases separating them. From germline, CDR1 is SGHVS and CDR2 FNYEAQ. The CDR3 region is CASSLGLYTGELFF. The CDR3 region has the DNA TGTGCCAGCAGCTTAGGGCTGTACACCGGGGAGCTGTTTTTT.

The genes are TRBV6-5 and TRBJ2-1, with 9 bases aligning to TRBD1. The junction had 6 bases not matched to a gene; V was cut back by 2 bases and J by 7 bases. Germline CDR1 is MNHEY and CDR2 is SVGAGI. The CDR3 extends over 15 amino acids. The CDR3 coding sequence is TGTGCCAGCAGTTACAGGACAGGGGAAATGAATGAGCAGTTCTTC. As protein: CASSYRTGEMNEQFF.